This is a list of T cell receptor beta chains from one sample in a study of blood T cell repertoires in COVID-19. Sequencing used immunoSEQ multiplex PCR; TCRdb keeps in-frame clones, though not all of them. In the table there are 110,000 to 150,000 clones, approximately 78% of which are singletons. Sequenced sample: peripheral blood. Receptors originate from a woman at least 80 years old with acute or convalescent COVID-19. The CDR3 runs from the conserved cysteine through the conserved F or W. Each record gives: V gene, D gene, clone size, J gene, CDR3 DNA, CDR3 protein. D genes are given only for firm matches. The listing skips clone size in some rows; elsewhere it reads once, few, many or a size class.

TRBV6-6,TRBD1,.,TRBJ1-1,TGTGCCAGCCAGACAGGGGGCACTGAAGCTTTCTTT,CASQTGGTEAFF
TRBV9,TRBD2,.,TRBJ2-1,TGTGCCAGCAGCGAGAACCTAGCGGCGTCGAGCTCCTACAATGAGCAGTTCTTC,CASSENLAASSSYNEQFF
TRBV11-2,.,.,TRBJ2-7,TGTGCCAGCAGCTTAAGTGGGCCCGGTGGCTCCTACGAGCAGTACTTC,CASSLSGPGGSYEQYF
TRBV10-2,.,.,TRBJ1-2,TGCGCCAGCAGTCCTCAGCGTGGGTATGGCTACACCTTC,CASSPQRGYGYTF
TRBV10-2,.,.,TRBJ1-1,TGCGCCAGCACTTGGGTAGGGGTCACTGAAGCTTTCTTT,CASTWVGVTEAFF
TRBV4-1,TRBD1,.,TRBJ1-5,TGCGCCAGCAGCCAAGAATGGACAGGATCATGGCAGCCCCAGCATTTT,CASSQEWTGSWQPQHF
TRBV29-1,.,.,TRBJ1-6,TGCAGCGTTGAAATTCAATTTAGTGGCAGGGATAATTCACCCCTCCACTTT,CSVEIQFSGRDNSPLHF
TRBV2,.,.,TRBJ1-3,TGTGCCAGCAGTGAGCAGTTATTGGCTGGAAACACCATATATTTT,CASSEQLLAGNTIYF
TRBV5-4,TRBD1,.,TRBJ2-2,TGTGCCAGCAGCACTCCGGGACAGGGTGATAGCAGGGAGCTGTTTTTT,CASSTPGQGDSRELFF
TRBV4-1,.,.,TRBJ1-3,TGCGCCAGCAGCCAAGGACAGATACTTATCTCTGGAAACACCATATATTTT,CASSQGQILISGNTIYF
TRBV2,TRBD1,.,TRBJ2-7,TGTGCCAGCAGTCTCGGACAGGCCACATACTACGAGCAGTACTTC,CASSLGQATYYEQYF
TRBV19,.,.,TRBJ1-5,TGTGCCAGTACCGAGCGCCTACGGAATCAGCCCCAGCATTTT,CASTERLRNQPQHF
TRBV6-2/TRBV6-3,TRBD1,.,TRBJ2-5,TGTGCCAGCAGTTACCGGGACAGGGGGCGAGGAGAGACCCAGTACTTC,CASSYRDRGRGETQYF
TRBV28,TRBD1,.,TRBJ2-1,TGTGCCAGCAGTTCCGACGAACTGACAGGGGACCCCTACAATGAGCAGTTCTTC,CASSSDELTGDPYNEQFF
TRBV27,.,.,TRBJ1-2,TGTGCCACTAAACCTCTCGCGGGGGTCCCCGACTATGGCTACACCTTC,CATKPLAGVPDYGYTF
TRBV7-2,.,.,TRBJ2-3,TGTGCCAGCAGCGGCACAGGGCGGAGCAGGGATACGCAGTATTTT,CASSGTGRSRDTQYF
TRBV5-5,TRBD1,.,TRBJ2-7,TGTGCCAGCAGCTTGAGGACAGGGATGGGCTACGAGCAGTACTTC,CASSLRTGMGYEQYF
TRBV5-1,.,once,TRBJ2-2,TGCGCCAGCAGCTTCACTAGGGGACTCACCGGGGAGCTGTTTTTT,CASSFTRGLTGELFF